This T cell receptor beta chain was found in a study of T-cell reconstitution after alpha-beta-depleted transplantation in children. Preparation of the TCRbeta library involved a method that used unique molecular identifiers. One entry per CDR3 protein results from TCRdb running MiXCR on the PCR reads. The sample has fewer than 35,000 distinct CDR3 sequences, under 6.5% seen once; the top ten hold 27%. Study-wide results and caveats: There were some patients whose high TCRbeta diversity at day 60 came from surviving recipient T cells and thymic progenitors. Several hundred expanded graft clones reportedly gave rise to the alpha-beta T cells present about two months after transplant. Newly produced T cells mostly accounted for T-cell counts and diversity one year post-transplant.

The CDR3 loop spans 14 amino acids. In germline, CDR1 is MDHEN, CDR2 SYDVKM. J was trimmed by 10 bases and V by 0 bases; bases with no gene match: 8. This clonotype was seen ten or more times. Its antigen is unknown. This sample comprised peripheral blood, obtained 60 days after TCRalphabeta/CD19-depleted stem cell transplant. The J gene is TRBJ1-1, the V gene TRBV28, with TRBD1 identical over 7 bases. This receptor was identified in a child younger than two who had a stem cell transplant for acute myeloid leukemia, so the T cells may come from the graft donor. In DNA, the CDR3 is TGTGCCAGCAGTTTATGGGGGACAGTGGCGGCAGCTTTCTTT. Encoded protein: CASSLWGTVAAAFF. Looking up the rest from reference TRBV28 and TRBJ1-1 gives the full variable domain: DVKVTQSSRYLVKRTGEKVFLECVQDMDHENMFWYRQDPGLGLRLIYFSYDVKMKEKGDIPEGYSVSREKKERFSLILESASTNQTSMYLCASSLWGTVAAAFFGQGTRLTVV.